The 5 T cell receptor beta chains presented below share a single source sample, sequenced in a study of T cell responses to AZD1222 COVID-19 vaccine. Using immunoSEQ multiplex PCR, the repertoire was profiled, and TCRdb retains in-frame clones only, with some absent. The table has 130,000 to 150,000 clones, 75% to 90% seen once. The input for sequencing was peripheral blood, taken on day 0 of MenACWY control vaccination. Receptors were obtained from an adult in good health.

As DNA, the CDR3 is TGTGCCAGCAGCCGGACAGGAATGGTCTACGAGCAGTACTTC. This encodes CASSRTGMVYEQYF. The chain couples TRBV7-9 to TRBJ2-7; 7 bases fit TRBD1. From germline, CDR1 is SEHNR and CDR2 FQNEAQ (reference sequence). The CDR3 has 14 residues. The ends lost 5 bases at V and 3 bases at J; junction bases unmatched: 7.

The chain recombines TRBV9 with TRBJ2-3; 11 nucleotides agree with TRBD2. Looked up from germline, CDR1 is SGDLS and CDR2 is YYNGEE. This CDR3 spans 15 amino acids. The J segment lost 3 bases and the V segment lost 3 bases, leaving 3 bases of the junction unmatched. The CDR3: CASSAIAGGTDTQYF. The CDR3 bases are TGTGCCAGCAGCGCCATAGCGGGGGGGACAGATACGCAGTATTTT.

This clone was counted between two and nine times. V is TRBV18 and J is TRBJ1-2; TRBD1 matches at 9 bases. V gave up 1 base and J gave up 6 bases; unmatched junction bases: 6. Germline CDR1 KGHSH, CDR2 LQKENI. The CDR3 covers 15 residues. The CDR3 sequence is CASSPRTGDGDGYTF. CDR3 in DNA: TGTGCCAGCTCACCACGGACAGGGGATGGGGATGGCTACACCTTC.

This chain joins TRBV10-3 and TRBJ1-5; 7 nucleotides match TRBD1. This CDR3 has 16 residues. V dropped 0 bases and J dropped 5; count of bases not matched to a gene: 7. Looked up from germline, CDR1 is ENHRY and CDR2 is SYGVKD. CDR3 nucleotide sequence: TGTGCCATCAGTGAGTCGGAGGGGGCCCTTTATCAGCCCCAGCATTTT. This sequence encodes CAISESEGALYQPQHF.

The chain is built from TRBV13 and TRBJ1-4; TRBD1 matches 8 bases. CDR1 and CDR2 (germline): PRHDT, FYEKMQ (reference sequence). Germline trimming cut 5 bases from V and 8 bases from J; bases unmatched to any gene: 7. This CDR3 comprises 14 residues. The CDR3 nucleotides are TGTGCCAGCAGCCTCCGGACAGGGAGGGAAAAACTGTTTTTT. Protein sequence: CASSLRTGREKLFF.